The entry below describes one T cell receptor beta chain. The V segment lost 0 bases and the J segment 1 base; nucleotides outside the gene matches: 3. Germline V gene sequence: CDR1 MNHNY, CDR2 SVGAGI (reference sequence). The CDR3 loop spans 16 amino acids. Profiling relied on immunoSEQ multiplex PCR, and the TCRdb table lists in-frame clones only, not all of them. The repertoire holds about 67,000 clones, with approximately 91% as singletons. The data are from a study of T cell changes during pregnancy in multiple sclerosis. The origin of this receptor is a female donor with multiple sclerosis, enrolled in a pregnancy study. V is TRBV6-6 and J is TRBJ2-1; 7 bases fit TRBD2. Sequences were derived from peripheral blood, sampled in the second trimester of pregnancy. CDR3 coding DNA: TGTGCCAGCAGTTACTCGGCGGGGGAATCCTACAATGAGCAGTTCTTC. Protein sequence: CASSYSAGESYNEQFF.